The rows below give T cell receptor beta chains drawn from one sample of a study of control samples from healthy donors and cancer patients. The method was immunoSEQ multiplex PCR; TCRdb's version includes in-frame clones alone and lacks a portion of them. Of 90,000 or so clones listed, approximately 91% were seen once; the top ten hold 9.5% to 10%. The sequenced sample consisted of PBMCs. All receptors come from a woman between 50 and 59 years old with colorectal cancer. Both conserved end residues are part of each CDR3. Fields, in order: J gene, V gene, D gene, CDR3 protein. A D gene is named only where the DNA matches it firmly.

J: TRBJ1-2
V: TRBV6-5
D: -
CDR3: CASSLREGYGYTF

J: TRBJ2-3
V: TRBV3-1/TRBV3-2
D: TRBD1
CDR3: CASSLWGPGQCTDTQYF

J: TRBJ2-1
V: TRBV14
D: TRBD2
CDR3: CASSQDQTSGAWNEQFF

J: TRBJ1-2
V: TRBV6-5
D: TRBD1
CDR3: CASKTGGRGDNGYTF

J: TRBJ1-2
V: TRBV24-1
D: TRBD1
CDR3: CATSEGGSYGYTF

J: TRBJ1-2
V: TRBV12-3/TRBV12-4
D: -
CDR3: CASSLERRQAYTF

J: TRBJ1-4
V: TRBV4-1
D: -
CDR3: CASSTRGPNEKLFF

J: TRBJ1-6
V: TRBV15
D: -
CDR3: CATSRGEGFGSPLHF

J: TRBJ1-5
V: TRBV18
D: -
CDR3: CASSHDKNQPQHF

J: TRBJ1-2
V: TRBV5-1
D: TRBD1
CDR3: CASSSSIQGGYGYTF

J: TRBJ1-2
V: TRBV12-3/TRBV12-4
D: TRBD1
CDR3: CASSSGQAHGYTF

J: TRBJ1-3
V: TRBV28
D: -
CDR3: CASSLQAVGDGNTIYF

J: TRBJ1-2
V: TRBV25-1
D: -
CDR3: CASTGKGWDTSGYTF

J: TRBJ2-1
V: TRBV3-1/TRBV3-2
D: -
CDR3: CASSQGDNEQFF

J: TRBJ2-5
V: TRBV5-5
D: TRBD2
CDR3: CASSLMSSGAETQYF

J: TRBJ1-6
V: TRBV18
D: -
CDR3: CASSPLNSGSSYNSPLHF

J: TRBJ1-2
V: TRBV10-3
D: -
CDR3: CAISVSMRYGYTF

J: TRBJ1-2
V: TRBV25-1
D: -
CDR3: CASSESNSNYGYTF

J: TRBJ2-3
V: TRBV18
D: TRBD1
CDR3: CASSTGTGGTDTQYF

J: TRBJ1-5
V: TRBV19
D: -
CDR3: CASSPGRNQPQHF

J: TRBJ1-1
V: TRBV5-6
D: TRBD1
CDR3: CASSGTGGLAFF

J: TRBJ1-2
V: TRBV30
D: -
CDR3: CAWSVVKSGYTF

J: TRBJ1-2
V: TRBV3-1/TRBV3-2
D: -
CDR3: CASSQDMGVRLDGYTF

J: TRBJ2-2
V: TRBV19
D: -
CDR3: CASNGGGNSNTGELFF

J: TRBJ2-2
V: TRBV28
D: TRBD1
CDR3: CASSPGQGVTGELFF

J: TRBJ2-5
V: TRBV5-1
D: TRBD2
CDR3: CASSLGASGQETQYF

J: TRBJ1-1
V: TRBV5-1
D: -
CDR3: CASSLVSNTEAFF

J: TRBJ2-6
V: TRBV14
D: -
CDR3: CASSQDEGHRWGANVLTF

J: TRBJ2-1
V: TRBV29-1
D: TRBD1
CDR3: CSVGGTGDEQFF

J: TRBJ2-5
V: TRBV5-6
D: -
CDR3: CASSLARGGETQYF

J: TRBJ2-3
V: TRBV7-9
D: TRBD2
CDR3: CASSLLGLAGAYLTDTQYF